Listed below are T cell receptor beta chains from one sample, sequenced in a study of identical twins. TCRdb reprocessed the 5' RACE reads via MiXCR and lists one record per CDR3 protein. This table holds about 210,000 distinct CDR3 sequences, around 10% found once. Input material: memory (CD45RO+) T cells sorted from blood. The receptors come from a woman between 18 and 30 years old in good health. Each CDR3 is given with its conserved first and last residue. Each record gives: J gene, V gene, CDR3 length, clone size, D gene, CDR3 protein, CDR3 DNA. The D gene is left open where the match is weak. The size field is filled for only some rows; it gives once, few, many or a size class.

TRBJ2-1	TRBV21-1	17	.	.	CASSTLSGRASYNEQFF	TGTGCCAGCAGCACTCTTAGCGGGAGGGCCTCCTACAATGAGCAGTTCTTC
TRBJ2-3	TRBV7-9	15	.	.	CASSSGIHWADTQYF	TGTGCCAGCAGCTCCGGGATTCATTGGGCAGATACGCAGTATTTT
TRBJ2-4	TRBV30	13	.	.	CACSLQEEGIQYF	TGTGCCTGCTCGCTCCAGGAGGAGGGCATTCAGTACTTC
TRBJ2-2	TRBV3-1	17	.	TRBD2	CASSSPGLAGVDGELFF	TGTGCCAGCAGCTCCCCGGGACTAGCGGGAGTTGACGGGGAGCTGTTTTTT
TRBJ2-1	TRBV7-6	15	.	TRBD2	CASSFERGGLNEQFF	TGTGCCAGCAGCTTCGAGCGGGGGGGCCTCAATGAGCAGTTCTTC
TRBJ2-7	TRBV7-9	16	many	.	CASSLASVYSSYEQYF	TGTGCCAGCAGCTTAGCCTCAGTTTATAGCTCCTACGAGCAGTACTTC
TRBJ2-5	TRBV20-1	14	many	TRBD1	CSATGQTFQETQYF	TGCAGTGCGACGGGACAGACATTCCAAGAGACCCAGTACTTC
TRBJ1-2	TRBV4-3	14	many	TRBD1	CASSPGQGIYGYTF	TGCGCCAGCAGCCCGGGACAGGGGATCTATGGCTACACCTTC
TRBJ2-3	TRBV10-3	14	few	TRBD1	CAIRTGTDTDTQYF	TGTGCCATCAGAACCGGGACAGACACAGATACGCAGTATTTT
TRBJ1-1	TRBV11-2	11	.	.	CASRLKGKAFF	TGTGCCAGCAGATTAAAAGGGAAGGCTTTCTTT
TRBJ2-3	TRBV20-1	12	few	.	CSAGPQTDTQYF	TGCAGTGCTGGGCCTCAAACAGATACGCAGTATTTT
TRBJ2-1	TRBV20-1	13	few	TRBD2	CSASRLARDEQFF	TGCAGTGCTAGCCGACTAGCGAGGGATGAGCAGTTCTTC
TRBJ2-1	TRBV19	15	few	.	CASSITEGYRNEQFF	TGTGCCAGTAGTATAACCGAAGGCTACCGAAATGAGCAGTTCTTC
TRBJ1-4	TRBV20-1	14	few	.	CSASGGGSNEKLFF	TGCAGTGCCAGCGGGGGCGGTAGTAATGAAAAACTGTTTTTT
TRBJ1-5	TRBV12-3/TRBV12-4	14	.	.	CASSLGRSNQPQHF	TGTGCCAGCAGTTTAGGCAGGAGCAATCAGCCCCAGCATTTT
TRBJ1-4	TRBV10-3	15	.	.	CAISATSATNEKLFF	TGTGCCATCAGCGCTACAAGCGCAACTAATGAAAAACTGTTTTTT
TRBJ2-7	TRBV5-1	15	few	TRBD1	CASSIGQGYAYEQYF	TGCGCCAGCAGCATCGGACAGGGGTACGCCTACGAGCAGTACTTC
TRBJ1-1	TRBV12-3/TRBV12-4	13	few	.	CASTPGRTTEAFF	TGTGCCAGCACCCCAGGGAGGACAACTGAAGCTTTCTTT
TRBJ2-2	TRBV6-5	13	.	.	CASSYQDTGELFF	TGTGCCAGCAGTTACCAAGACACCGGGGAGCTGTTTTTT
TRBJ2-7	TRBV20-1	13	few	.	CSARDLLQGEQYF	TGCAGTGCTAGAGATCTACTTCAGGGGGAGCAGTACTTC
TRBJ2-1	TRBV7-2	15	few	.	CASSLLPGTDNEQFF	TGTGCCAGCAGCTTATTACCGGGAACAGACAATGAGCAGTTCTTC
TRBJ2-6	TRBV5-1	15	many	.	CASSLEGSGANVLTF	TGCGCCAGCAGCTTGGAAGGCTCTGGGGCCAACGTCCTGACTTTC
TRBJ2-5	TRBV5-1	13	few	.	CASSLVAPETQYF	TGCGCCAGCAGCTTGGTGGCCCCGGAGACCCAGTACTTC
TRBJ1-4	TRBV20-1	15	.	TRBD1	CSAILPGQGDEKLFF	TGCAGTGCTATATTACCGGGACAGGGGGATGAAAAACTGTTTTTT
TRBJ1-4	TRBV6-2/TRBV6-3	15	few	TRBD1	CASRRGQGAKEKLFF	TGTGCCAGCAGACGCGGACAGGGGGCGAAAGAAAAACTGTTTTTT
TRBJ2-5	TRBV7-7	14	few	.	CASSLGEASPSQYF	TGTGCCAGCAGCTTAGGAGAAGCGTCTCCATCCCAGTACTTC
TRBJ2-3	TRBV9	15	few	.	CASSVASAGTDTQYF	TGTGCCAGCAGCGTAGCTTCGGCGGGCACAGATACGCAGTATTTT
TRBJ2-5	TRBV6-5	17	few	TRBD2	CASSYSPQGAGQETQYF	TGTGCCAGCAGTTACTCTCCCCAAGGAGCGGGACAAGAGACCCAGTACTTC
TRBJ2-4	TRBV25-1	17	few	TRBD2	CASSEWAGGLAKNIQYF	TGTGCCAGCAGTGAGTGGGCGGGGGGATTAGCCAAAAACATTCAGTACTTC
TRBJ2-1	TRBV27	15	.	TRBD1	CASSLSWDRRNEQFF	TGTGCCAGCAGTTTATCATGGGACAGAAGGAATGAGCAGTTCTTC
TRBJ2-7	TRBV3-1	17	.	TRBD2	CASSQWGGTSAHYEQYF	TGTGCCAGCAGCCAATGGGGAGGGACTAGCGCCCACTACGAGCAGTACTTC
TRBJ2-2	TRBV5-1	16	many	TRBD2	CASRSLTSGDTGELFF	TGCGCCAGCAGATCCCTAACTAGCGGGGACACCGGGGAGCTGTTTTTT
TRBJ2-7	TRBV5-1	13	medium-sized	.	CASSPFSGEQQYF	TGCGCCAGCAGCCCCTTTTCAGGGGAACAGCAGTACTTC
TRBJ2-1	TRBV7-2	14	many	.	CASSLVAGNNEQFF	TGTGCCAGCAGCTTAGTTGCTGGAAACAATGAGCAGTTCTTC
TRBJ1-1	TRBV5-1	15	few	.	CASSLVQAGNPEAFF	TGCGCCAGCAGCTTGGTACAGGCCGGGAACCCTGAAGCTTTCTTT
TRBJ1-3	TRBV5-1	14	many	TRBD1	CASSSGTAGNTIYF	TGCGCCAGCAGCTCCGGGACAGCAGGAAACACCATATATTTT
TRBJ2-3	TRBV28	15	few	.	CASPARRGSTDTQYF	TGTGCCAGCCCGGCCCGCAGGGGAAGTACAGATACGCAGTATTTT
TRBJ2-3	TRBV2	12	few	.	CASTGNTDTQYF	TGTGCCAGCACTGGAAACACAGATACGCAGTATTTT
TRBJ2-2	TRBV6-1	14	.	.	CASRGAFGSGELFF	TGTGCCAGCAGGGGGGCGTTTGGATCCGGGGAGCTGTTTTTT
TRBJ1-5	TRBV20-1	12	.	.	CSARGGDQPQHF	TGCAGTGCTAGAGGTGGGGATCAGCCCCAGCATTTT
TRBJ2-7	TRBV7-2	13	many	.	CASSLLQSYEQYF	TGTGCCAGCAGCTTACTTCAGTCCTACGAGCAGTACTTC
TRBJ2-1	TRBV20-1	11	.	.	CSASRTDEQFF	TGCAGTGCTTCAAGGACGGATGAGCAGTTCTTC
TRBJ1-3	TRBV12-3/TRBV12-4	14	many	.	CASTLRGSGNTIYF	TGTGCCAGCACCCTCCGGGGCTCTGGAAACACCATATATTTT
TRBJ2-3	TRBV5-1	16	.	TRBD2	CASSLASGGSTDTQYF	TGCGCCAGCAGCTTGGCCAGCGGGGGAAGCACAGATACGCAGTATTTT
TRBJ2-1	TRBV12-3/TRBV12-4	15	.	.	CASTIGTAIYNEQFF	TGTGCCAGCACGATCGGGACGGCCATTTACAATGAGCAGTTCTTC
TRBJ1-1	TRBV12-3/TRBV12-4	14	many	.	CASSGSRLNTEAFF	TGTGCCAGCAGTGGGAGTAGGTTGAACACTGAAGCTTTCTTT
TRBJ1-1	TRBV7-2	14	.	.	CASSFQRGNTEAFF	TGTGCCAGCAGCTTCCAGCGGGGGAACACTGAAGCTTTCTTT
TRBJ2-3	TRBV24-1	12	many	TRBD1	CATQGTADTQYF	TGTGCCACACAGGGGACCGCAGATACGCAGTATTTT
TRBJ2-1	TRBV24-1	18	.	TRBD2	CATSSGTSGSSSYNEQFF	TGTGCCACCAGCTCCGGGACTAGCGGGTCGAGCTCCTACAATGAGCAGTTCTTC
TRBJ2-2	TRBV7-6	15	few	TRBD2	CASSLIAGLTGELFF	TGTGCCAGCAGCTTAATAGCGGGTTTAACCGGGGAGCTGTTTTTT
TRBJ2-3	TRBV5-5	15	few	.	CASSFWFREPNTQYF	TGTGCCAGCAGCTTCTGGTTTCGGGAGCCTAATACGCAGTATTTT
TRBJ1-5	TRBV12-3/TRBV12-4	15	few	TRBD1	CASSRTGLNDQPQHF	TGTGCCAGCAGTAGGACAGGGCTGAACGATCAGCCCCAGCATTTT
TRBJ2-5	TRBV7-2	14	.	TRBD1	CASSADRGRETQYF	TGTGCCAGCAGCGCAGACAGGGGACGGGAGACCCAGTACTTC
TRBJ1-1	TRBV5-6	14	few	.	CASSSEGLGTEAFF	TGTGCCAGCAGCTCGGAGGGGCTGGGCACTGAAGCTTTCTTT
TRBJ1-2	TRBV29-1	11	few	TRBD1	CSDGQGYGYTF	TGCAGCGATGGACAGGGATATGGCTACACCTTC
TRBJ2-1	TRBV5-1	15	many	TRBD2	CASSLVGTSLGEQFF	TGCGCCAGCAGCTTGGTAGGGACTAGCCTCGGTGAGCAGTTCTTC
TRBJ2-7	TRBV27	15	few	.	CASSRGAKYEYEQYF	TGTGCCAGCAGCCGAGGGGCGAAGTATGAGTACGAGCAGTACTTC
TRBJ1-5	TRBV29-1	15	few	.	CSVEDWRWENQPQHF	TGCAGCGTTGAAGACTGGCGGTGGGAGAATCAGCCCCAGCATTTT